These 25 T cell receptor beta chains originate from one sample sequenced in a study of cytomegalovirus exposure and HLA in healthy donors. The PCR used 60 Vbeta and 13 Jbeta primers. Assay used: immunoSEQ multiplex PCR; TCRdb lists only in-frame clones, some missing. The sample has 100,000 or so clones, more than 65% seen once. The sequencing input was PBMCs. These receptors were collected from a young man in good health and CMV-seronegative.

The chain uses TRBV13 and TRBJ2-5; 7 nucleotides align to TRBD2. The closer fit of TRBJ2-7 to the DNA end suggests the J call may be wrong. This CDR3 is built from 16 residues. Germline V CDR1 and CDR2: PRHDT, FYEKMQ (reference sequence). The DNA for the CDR3 is TGTGCCAGCAGCTTAGGCGCGGGGGAGGGCCTTTACGAGCAGTACTTC. Its protein is CASSLGAGEGLYEQYF.

J is TRBJ1-2 and V is TRBV5-1; 10 bases line up with TRBD1. The J segment lost 8 bases and the V segment lost 3 bases, leaving 10 bases of the junction unmatched. Per germline, CDR1 SGHRS and CDR2 YFSETQ. This CDR3 has 15 amino acids. The CDR3 reads CASSSQPGQGRGYTF. The DNA for the CDR3 is TGCGCCAGCAGCTCGCAGCCGGGACAGGGGAGAGGCTACACCTTC.

In this sample, this clone turned up a few times. This sequence joins TRBV29-1 and TRBJ2-1, with D hard to call. This CDR3 region has 15 residues. Germline V gene lookup returns CDR1 SQVTM and CDR2 ANQGSEA. V lost 2 bases and J 2 bases, leaving 13 bases between the germline ends. CDR3: CSVEPSRGAYNEQFF. CDR3 DNA sequence: TGCAGCGTTGAACCCAGCCGAGGTGCCTACAATGAGCAGTTCTTC.

The chain has TRBV6-5 and TRBJ2-1; 7 bases are shared with TRBD1. V was pared by 7 bases and J by 0 bases, with 6 bases of the junction left unmatched. This CDR3 comprises 15 residues. Per germline, CDR1 MNHEY and CDR2 SVGAGI. The CDR3 bases are TGTGCCAGCACTCAGGGGGTCGGCTCCTACAATGAGCAGTTCTTC. Translation gives CASTQGVGSYNEQFF.

This clone was recorded once. The chain's CDR3 is CASSAGGGAYERQYF. The CDR3 DNA reads TGTGCCAGCAGCGCTGGCGGGGGTGCTTACGAGCGGCAGTACTTC. The chain couples TRBV9 to TRBJ2-7; 7 positions match TRBD2. CDR1 SGDLS and CDR2 YYNGEE come from the germline V gene. This CDR3 spans 15 amino acids. V was clipped by 3 bases and J by 9 bases; unmatched bases: 15.

CDR3 residues: CASSVVRDGGATFSYNEQFF. The CDR3, as DNA: TGTGCCAGCAGCGTAGTTAGGGATGGTGGGGCGACTTTCTCCTACAATGAGCAGTTCTTC. The chain is built from TRBV9 and TRBJ2-1, with a weak D call TRBD1 (5 bases). Trimming took off 0 bases at V and 0 bases at J, with 22 bases between the two ends. Germline-derived CDR1 and CDR2 are SGDLS and YYNGEE. The CDR3 sequence is 20 residues long.

This clone appeared once. This rearrangement joins TRBV11-2 to TRBJ2-7, with D possibly matching TRBD1 (7 bases). V was pared by 3 bases and J by 2 bases, with 14 bases between. The CDR3 is 15 amino acids. Germline lookup yields CDR1 SGHAT and CDR2 FQNNGV. The CDR3 DNA reads TGTGCCAGCAGCTTGGAGGGGGCGGCTACCTACGAGCAGTACTTC. As protein: CASSLEGAATYEQYF.

The V and J genes are TRBV7-6 and TRBJ2-1; TRBD2 aligns across 7 bases. The CDR3 contains 18 residues. Trimming at V came to 0 bases and at J to 3 bases, leaving 11 bases not matched to a gene. In germline, CDR1 is SGHVS, CDR2 FNYEAQ. For the CDR3, the DNA is TGTGCCAGCAGCTTAGCAAAAGGGGCAGCGGGGTACTACAATGAGCAGTTCTTC. Translated: CASSLAKGAAGYYNEQFF.

This clone has only a few counts. The chain carries TRBV18 and TRBJ2-7; D uncertain. Germline V gene lookup returns CDR1 KGHSH and CDR2 LQKENI. There are 14 residues in the CDR3. V was shortened by 3 bases and J by 4 bases, with 13 bases between the two germline ends. CDR3 residues: CASSPNQGEYEQYF. CDR3 nucleotides: TGTGCCAGCTCACCTAATCAAGGAGAGTACGAGCAGTACTTC.

The genes are TRBV15 and TRBJ2-3; 9 nucleotides agree with TRBD1. The CDR3 consists of 15 residues. After removal of 3 bases from V and 6 bases from J, the junction contained 7 bases not matched to a gene. Looked up from germline, CDR1 is LNHNV and CDR2 is YYDKDF (reference sequence). The chain's CDR3 is CATSRGTGKGDTQYF. The DNA for the CDR3 is TGTGCCACCAGCAGGGGGACAGGGAAAGGGGATACGCAGTATTTT.

The chain links TRBV19 to TRBJ2-1, with TRBD2 matching over 14 bases. Germline trimming cut 4 bases from V and 5 bases from J; bases unmatched to any gene: 7. CDR1 and CDR2 (germline): LNHDA, SQIVND (reference sequence). The CDR3 sequence is 17 residues long. The CDR3 spells CASSTTTSGRANNEQFF. The CDR3, as DNA: TGTGCCAGTAGTACCACGACTAGCGGGAGGGCCAACAATGAGCAGTTCTTC.

The chain combines TRBV19 with TRBJ2-7; D is possibly TRBD2 (5 bases). This CDR3 contains 16 residues. CDR1 and CDR2 from the germline V gene are LNHDA and SQIVND (reference sequence). Trimming pared 7 bases from V and 4 bases from J, leaving 23 bases between. In DNA, the CDR3 is TGTGCCAGTATTCAACGAGAAGGACGGTCGGGATACGAGCAGTACTTC. Translated: CASIQREGRSGYEQYF.

The V and J genes are TRBV19 and TRBJ2-4, with D possibly matching TRBD1 (5 bases). Trimming took 5 bases from V and 0 from J, leaving 14 bases between them. From germline, CDR1 is LNHDA and CDR2 SQIVND (reference sequence). The CDR3 totals 16 residues. CDR3 in DNA: TGTGCCAGTAGTCCCCGTCCACAGGAAGCCAAAAACATTCAGTACTTC. This translates into CASSPRPQEAKNIQYF.

This chain links TRBV5-1 with TRBJ1-5; D possibly corresponds to TRBD1 (5 bases). This CDR3 region has 13 residues. V was cut by 4 bases and J by 4 bases, with 9 bases left in between. Germline V lookup: CDR1 SGHRS, CDR2 YFSETQ. CDR3 DNA: TGCGCCAGCAGCCCCGACAGAAATCAGCCCCAGCATTTT. It translates to CASSPDRNQPQHF.

This chain uses TRBV9 with TRBJ2-2, with D possibly TRBD2 on 6 matching bases. V dropped 5 bases and J dropped 0 bases, with 14 bases sitting between them. Germline assignment: CDR1 SGDLS and CDR2 YYNGEE. The CDR3 loop spans 16 amino acids. This chain's CDR3 is CASRLTGTSNTGELFF. In nucleotides, the CDR3 is TGTGCCAGCAGATTAACCGGGACTTCGAACACCGGGGAGCTGTTTTTT.

The V call is TRBV5-1, the J call TRBJ2-2, with 8 bases matching TRBD2. The CDR3 runs 15 residues. V lost 5 bases, J lost 4 bases, and 7 bases stayed unmatched. Germline lookup yields CDR1 SGHRS and CDR2 YFSETQ. DNA of the CDR3: TGCGCCAGCAGAGCGCCGGGACTAGGCACCGGGGAGCTGTTTTTT. Protein product: CASRAPGLGTGELFF. The whole variable domain, remainder taken from reference TRBV5-1 and TRBJ2-2, is KAGVTQTPRYLIKTRGQQVTLSCSPISGHRSVSWYQQTPGQGLQFLFEYFSETQRNKGNFPGRFSGRQFSNSRSEMNVSTLELGDSALYLCASRAPGLGTGELFFGEGSRLTVL.

The CDR3 sequence is CASSLLDRESHEQYF. The CDR3 DNA reads TGTGCCAGCAGCTTATTGGACAGGGAGAGCCACGAGCAGTACTTC. The chain couples TRBV11-2 to TRBJ2-5; 8 bases are a match to TRBD1. Matching the DNA end better, TRBJ2-7 makes the J call doubtful. CDR1 and CDR2 from the germline V gene are SGHAT and FQNNGV. This CDR3 comprises 15 residues.

This clone was observed once. The chain carries TRBV19 and TRBJ1-4, with 9 bases fitting TRBD1. The V gene end was trimmed by 5 bases and the J gene end by 0 bases; junction bases not matched to a gene: 4. This CDR3 is built from 16 residues. Germline V CDR1 and CDR2: LNHDA, SQIVND (reference sequence). In DNA, the CDR3 is TGTGCCAGTAGTTTGGACAGGGGCGCAACTAATGAAAAACTGTTTTTT. This encodes CASSLDRGATNEKLFF.

This chain uses TRBV6-6 with TRBJ2-7; tentatively, D is TRBD2 (5 bases). This CDR3 contains 12 residues. CDR1 and CDR2 (germline): MNHNY, SVGAGI (reference sequence). V was trimmed by 6 bases and J by 6 bases, leaving 12 bases between them. The CDR3 loop is CASRLTTVEQYF. The CDR3, as DNA: TGTGCCAGCAGACTGACTACTGTCGAGCAGTACTTC.

V is TRBV10-3 and J is TRBJ1-2; TRBD1 matches at 8 bases. J was trimmed by 1 base and V by 8 bases; bases with no gene match: 6. CDR3 length equals 14 residues. Looked up from germline, CDR1 is ENHRY and CDR2 is SYGVKD. CDR3 region: CAIWSGQDNYGYTF. DNA of the CDR3: TGTGCCATCTGGTCGGGACAGGATAACTATGGCTACACCTTC.

This chain joins TRBV5-1 and TRBJ2-7, with 7 bases matching TRBD1. V lost 4 bases to trimming and J lost 0 bases; unmatched junction nucleotides: 4. Per germline, CDR1 SGHRS and CDR2 YFSETQ. This CDR3 contains 14 residues. The CDR3 coding sequence is TGCGCCAGCAGCACACAGGGGAGCTCCTACGAGCAGTACTTC. Encoded protein: CASSTQGSSYEQYF.

The V gene is TRBV4-1, the J gene TRBJ2-5, with D perhaps TRBD1 (6 bases). CDR1 and CDR2 from the germline V gene are MGHRA and YSYEKL. CDR3 length: 16 amino acids. Deletions cut 0 bases from V and 2 bases from J, with 13 bases between. The CDR3 coding sequence is TGCGCCAGCAGCCAAGATCTCCAGGGGAATCAAGAGACCCAGTACTTC. It specifies CASSQDLQGNQETQYF.

This sequence joins TRBV29-1 and TRBJ2-1; 10 nucleotides align to TRBD2. Germline CDR1 SQVTM, CDR2 ANQGSEA. The CDR3 loop spans 15 amino acids. V was clipped by 2 bases and J by 7 bases; unmatched bases: 8. The CDR3 protein is CSVELQREGLNEQFF. The CDR3 coding sequence is TGCAGCGTTGAATTGCAGCGGGAGGGCCTAAATGAGCAGTTCTTC.

This clone has a single count. The junction departs from germline at one end; a sequencing error may be responsible. V usage is TRBV2 and J usage is TRBJ2-3, with 7 positions matching TRBD1. CDR1 and CDR2 from the germline V gene are SNHLY and FYNNEI. This CDR3 comprises 14 residues. The CDR3 bases are TGTGCCGGCCGAGGGACAGCTAGCACAGATACGCAGTGTTTT. Translation gives CAGRGTASTDTQCF.

The rearrangement uses TRBV5-1 and TRBJ2-1, with TRBD2 matching 13 bases. The CDR3 has 16 amino acids. V lost 0 bases, J lost 9 bases, and 6 bases stayed unmatched. Germline CDR1 and CDR2: SGHRS and YFSETQ. CDR3 protein: CASSLARTSGSGEQFF. CDR3 nucleotide sequence: TGCGCCAGCAGCTTGGCCCGGACTAGCGGGAGTGGTGAGCAGTTCTTC.